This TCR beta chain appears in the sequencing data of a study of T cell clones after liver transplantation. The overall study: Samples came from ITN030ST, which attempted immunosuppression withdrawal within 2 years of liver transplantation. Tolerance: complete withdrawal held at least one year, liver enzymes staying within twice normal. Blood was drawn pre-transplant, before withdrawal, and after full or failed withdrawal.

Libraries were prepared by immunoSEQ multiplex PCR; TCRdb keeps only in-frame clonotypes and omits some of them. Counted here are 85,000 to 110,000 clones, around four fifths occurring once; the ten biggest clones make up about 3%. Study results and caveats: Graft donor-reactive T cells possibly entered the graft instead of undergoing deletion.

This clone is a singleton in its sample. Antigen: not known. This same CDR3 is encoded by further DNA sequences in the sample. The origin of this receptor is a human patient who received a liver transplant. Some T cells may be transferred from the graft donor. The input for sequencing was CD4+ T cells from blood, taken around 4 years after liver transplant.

DNA of the CDR3: TGCGCCAGCAGCCTGGCGGGGGCTAACACCGGGGAGCTGTTTTTT. Translating it yields CASSLAGANTGELFF. The V and J genes are TRBV5-1 and TRBJ2-2; tentatively, D is TRBD2 (7 bases). The CDR3 is made up of 15 amino acids. Per the germline V gene, CDR1 is SGHRS and CDR2 is YFSETQ. Between the trimmed V and J ends, which lost 4 bases and 2 bases, there was a span of 12 bases.